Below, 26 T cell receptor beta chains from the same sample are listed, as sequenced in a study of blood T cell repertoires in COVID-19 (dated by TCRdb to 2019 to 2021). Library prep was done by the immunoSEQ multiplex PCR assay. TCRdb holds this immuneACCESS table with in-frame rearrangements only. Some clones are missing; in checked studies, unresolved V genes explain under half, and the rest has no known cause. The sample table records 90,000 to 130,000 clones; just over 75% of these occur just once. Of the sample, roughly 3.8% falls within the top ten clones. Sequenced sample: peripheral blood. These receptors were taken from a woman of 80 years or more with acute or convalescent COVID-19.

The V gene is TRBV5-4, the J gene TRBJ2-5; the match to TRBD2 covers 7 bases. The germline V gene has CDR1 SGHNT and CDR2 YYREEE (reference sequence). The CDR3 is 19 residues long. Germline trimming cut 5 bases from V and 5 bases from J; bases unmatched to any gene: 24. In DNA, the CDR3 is TGTGCCAGCAGATCTACGAAAAGGGACTGGCGGGAGCGCGCTGAGACCCAGTACTTC. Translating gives CASRSTKRDWRERAETQYF.

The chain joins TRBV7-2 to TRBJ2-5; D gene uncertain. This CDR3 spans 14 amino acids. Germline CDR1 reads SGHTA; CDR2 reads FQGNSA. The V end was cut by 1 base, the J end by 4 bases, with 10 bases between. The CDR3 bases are TGTGCCAGCAGCTTAGGCGGAGCTCCAGAGACCCAGTACTTC. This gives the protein CASSLGGAPETQYF.

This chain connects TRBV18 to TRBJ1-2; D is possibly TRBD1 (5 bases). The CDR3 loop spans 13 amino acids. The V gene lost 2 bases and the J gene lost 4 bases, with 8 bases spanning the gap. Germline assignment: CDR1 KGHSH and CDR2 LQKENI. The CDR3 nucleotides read TGTGCCAGCTCACCAACGGGGGGCTATGGCTACACCTTC. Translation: CASSPTGGYGYTF.

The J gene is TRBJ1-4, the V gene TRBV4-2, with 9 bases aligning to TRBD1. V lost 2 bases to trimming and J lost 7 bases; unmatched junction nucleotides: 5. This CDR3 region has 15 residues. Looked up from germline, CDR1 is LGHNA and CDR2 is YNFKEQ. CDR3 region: CASSQPGQGGEKLFF. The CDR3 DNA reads TGTGCCAGCAGCCAACCGGGACAGGGAGGTGAAAAACTGTTTTTT.

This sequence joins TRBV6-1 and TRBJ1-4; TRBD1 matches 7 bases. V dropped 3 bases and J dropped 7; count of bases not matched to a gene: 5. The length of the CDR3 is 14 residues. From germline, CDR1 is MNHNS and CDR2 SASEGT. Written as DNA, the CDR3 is TGTGCCAGCAGTGAGAGGGGGCTGGGTGAAAAACTGTTTTTT. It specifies CASSERGLGEKLFF.

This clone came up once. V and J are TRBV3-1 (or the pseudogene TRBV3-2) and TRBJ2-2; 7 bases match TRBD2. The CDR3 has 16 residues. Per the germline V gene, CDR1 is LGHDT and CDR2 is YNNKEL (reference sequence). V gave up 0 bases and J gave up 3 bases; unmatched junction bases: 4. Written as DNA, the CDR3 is TGTGCCAGCAGCCAAGAGCGGGGGAGACACACCGGGGAGCTGTTTTTT. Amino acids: CASSQERGRHTGELFF.

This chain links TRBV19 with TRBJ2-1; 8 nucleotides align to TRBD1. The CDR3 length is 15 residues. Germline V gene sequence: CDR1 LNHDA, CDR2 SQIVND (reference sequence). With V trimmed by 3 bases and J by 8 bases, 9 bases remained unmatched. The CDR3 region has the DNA TGTGCCAGTAGTATCTTTGGACAGGGAAGGGATGAGCAGTTCTTC. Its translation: CASSIFGQGRDEQFF.

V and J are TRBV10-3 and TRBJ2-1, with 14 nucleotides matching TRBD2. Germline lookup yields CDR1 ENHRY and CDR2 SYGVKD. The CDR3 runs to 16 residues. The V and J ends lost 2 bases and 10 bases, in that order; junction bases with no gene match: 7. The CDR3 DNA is TGTGCCATCAGTGAGGGACTAGCGGGGGGTGTGGGGGAGCAGTTCTTC. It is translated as CAISEGLAGGVGEQFF.

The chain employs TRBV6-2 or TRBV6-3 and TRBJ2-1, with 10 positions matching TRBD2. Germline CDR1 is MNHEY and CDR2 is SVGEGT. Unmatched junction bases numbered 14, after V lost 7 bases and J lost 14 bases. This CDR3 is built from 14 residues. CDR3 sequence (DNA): TGTGCCAGCACCCCAGGGGCTAGCGGGAGTTTTAAGTTCTTC. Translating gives CASTPGASGSFKFF.

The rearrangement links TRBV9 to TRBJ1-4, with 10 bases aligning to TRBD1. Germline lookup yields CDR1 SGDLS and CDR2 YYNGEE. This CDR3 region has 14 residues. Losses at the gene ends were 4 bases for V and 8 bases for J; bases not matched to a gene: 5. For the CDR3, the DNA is TGTGCCAGCAGCTTTGGGACAGGGGCGGAAAAACTGTTTTTT. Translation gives CASSFGTGAEKLFF.

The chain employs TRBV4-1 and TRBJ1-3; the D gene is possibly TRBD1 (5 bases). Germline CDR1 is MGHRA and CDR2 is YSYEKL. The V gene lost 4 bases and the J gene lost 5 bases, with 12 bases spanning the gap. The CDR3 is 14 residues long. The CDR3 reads CASSPPGIRNTIYF. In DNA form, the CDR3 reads TGCGCCAGCAGCCCGCCAGGGATAAGAAACACCATATATTTT.

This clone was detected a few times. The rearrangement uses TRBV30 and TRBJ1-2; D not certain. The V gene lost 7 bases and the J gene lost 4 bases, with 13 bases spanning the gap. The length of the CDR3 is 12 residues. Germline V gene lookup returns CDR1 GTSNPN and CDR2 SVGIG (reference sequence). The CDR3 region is CASRDTFYGYTF. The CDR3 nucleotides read TGTGCCTCGAGAGACACTTTCTATGGCTACACCTTC.

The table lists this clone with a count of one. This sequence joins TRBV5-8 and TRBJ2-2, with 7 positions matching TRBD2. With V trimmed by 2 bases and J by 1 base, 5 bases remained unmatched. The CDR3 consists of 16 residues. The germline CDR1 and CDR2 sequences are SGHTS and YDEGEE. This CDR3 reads CASSFGDYGNTGELFF. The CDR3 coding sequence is TGTGCCAGCAGCTTCGGGGACTACGGGAACACCGGGGAGCTGTTTTTT. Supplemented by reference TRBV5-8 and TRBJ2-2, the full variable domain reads EAGVTQSPTHLIKTRGQQATLRCSPISGHTSVYWYQQALGLGLQFLLWYDEGEERNRGNFPPRFSGRQFPNYSSELNVNALELEDSALYLCASSFGDYGNTGELFFGEGSRLTVL.

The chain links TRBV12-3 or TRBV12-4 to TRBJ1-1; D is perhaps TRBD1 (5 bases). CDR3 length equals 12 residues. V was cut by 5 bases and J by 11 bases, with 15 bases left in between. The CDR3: CASSAGGYGAFF. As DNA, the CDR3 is TGTGCCAGCAGTGCCGGGGGATACGGGGCTTTCTTT.

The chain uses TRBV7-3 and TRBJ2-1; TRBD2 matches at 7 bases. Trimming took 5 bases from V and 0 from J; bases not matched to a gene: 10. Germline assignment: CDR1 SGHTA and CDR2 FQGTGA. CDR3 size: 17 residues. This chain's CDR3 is CASSRTSGVSSYNEQFF. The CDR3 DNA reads TGTGCCAGCAGCCGGACTAGTGGGGTGAGCTCCTACAATGAGCAGTTCTTC.

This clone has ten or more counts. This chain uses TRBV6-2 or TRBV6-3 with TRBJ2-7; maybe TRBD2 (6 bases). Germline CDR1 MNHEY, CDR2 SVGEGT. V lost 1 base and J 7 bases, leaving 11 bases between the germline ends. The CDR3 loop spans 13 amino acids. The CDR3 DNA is TGTGCCAGCAGTTACTGGGCTGCGGGGGAGCAGTACTTC. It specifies CASSYWAAGEQYF.

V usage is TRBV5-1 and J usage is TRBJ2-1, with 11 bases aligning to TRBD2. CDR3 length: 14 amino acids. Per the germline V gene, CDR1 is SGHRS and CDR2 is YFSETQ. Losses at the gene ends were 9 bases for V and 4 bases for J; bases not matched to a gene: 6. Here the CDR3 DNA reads TGCGCCACTTCCGGGACTAGCGGATACAATGAGCAGTTCTTC. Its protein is CATSGTSGYNEQFF.

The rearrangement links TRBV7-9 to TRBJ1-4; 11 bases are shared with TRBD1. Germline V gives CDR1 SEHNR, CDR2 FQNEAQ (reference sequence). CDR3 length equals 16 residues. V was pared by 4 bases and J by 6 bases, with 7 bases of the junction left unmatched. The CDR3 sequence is CASSSDPGQGDEKLFF. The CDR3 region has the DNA TGTGCCAGCAGCTCCGATCCGGGACAGGGGGATGAAAAACTGTTTTTT.

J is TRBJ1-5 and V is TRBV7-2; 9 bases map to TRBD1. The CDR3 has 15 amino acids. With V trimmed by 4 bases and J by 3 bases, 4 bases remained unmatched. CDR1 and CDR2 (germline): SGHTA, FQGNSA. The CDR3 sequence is CASSSRTGDNQPQHF. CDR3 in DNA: TGTGCCAGCAGCTCCCGGACAGGGGACAATCAGCCCCAGCATTTT.

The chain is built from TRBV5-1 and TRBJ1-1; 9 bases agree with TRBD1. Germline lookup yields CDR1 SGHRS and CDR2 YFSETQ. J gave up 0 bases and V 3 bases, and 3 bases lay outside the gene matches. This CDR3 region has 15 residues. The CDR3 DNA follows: TGCGCCAGCAGCTGGGACAGGGCCCTGAACACTGAAGCTTTCTTT. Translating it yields CASSWDRALNTEAFF.

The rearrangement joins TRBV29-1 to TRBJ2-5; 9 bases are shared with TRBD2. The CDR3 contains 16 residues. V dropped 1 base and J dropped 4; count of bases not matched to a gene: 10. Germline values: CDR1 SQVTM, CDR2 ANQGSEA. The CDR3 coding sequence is TGCAGCGTTGAAGCTCCCAGGGTAGCGGGGGTAGAGACCCAGTACTTC. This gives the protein CSVEAPRVAGVETQYF.

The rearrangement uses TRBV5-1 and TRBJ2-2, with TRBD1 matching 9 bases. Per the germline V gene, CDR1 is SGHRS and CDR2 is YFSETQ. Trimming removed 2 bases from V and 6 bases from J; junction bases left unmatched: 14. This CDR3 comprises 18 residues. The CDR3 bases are TGCGCCAGCAGCTTTGGTGCAGGGTCGGGACAGGGCTCCGGGGAGCTGTTTTTT. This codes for CASSFGAGSGQGSGELFF.

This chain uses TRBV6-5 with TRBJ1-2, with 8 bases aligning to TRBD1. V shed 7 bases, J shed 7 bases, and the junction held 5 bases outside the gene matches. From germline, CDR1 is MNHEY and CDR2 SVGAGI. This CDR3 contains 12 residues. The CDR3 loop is CASNQGATGYTF. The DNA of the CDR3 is TGTGCCAGCAACCAGGGGGCAACTGGCTACACCTTC.

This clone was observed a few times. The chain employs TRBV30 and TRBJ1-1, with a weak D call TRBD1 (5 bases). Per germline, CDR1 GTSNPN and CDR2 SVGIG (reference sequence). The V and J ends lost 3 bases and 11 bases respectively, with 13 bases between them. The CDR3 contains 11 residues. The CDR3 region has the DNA TGTGCCTGGAGCTCAGGGATGGGGGCTTTCTTT. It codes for CAWSSGMGAFF.

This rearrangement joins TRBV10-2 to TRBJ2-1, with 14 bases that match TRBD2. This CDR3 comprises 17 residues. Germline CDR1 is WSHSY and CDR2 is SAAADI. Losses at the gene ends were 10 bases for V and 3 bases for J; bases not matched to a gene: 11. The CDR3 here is CATSRDGTSGSYNEQFF. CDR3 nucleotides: TGCGCCACCTCGAGAGATGGGACTAGCGGGAGCTACAATGAGCAGTTCTTC.

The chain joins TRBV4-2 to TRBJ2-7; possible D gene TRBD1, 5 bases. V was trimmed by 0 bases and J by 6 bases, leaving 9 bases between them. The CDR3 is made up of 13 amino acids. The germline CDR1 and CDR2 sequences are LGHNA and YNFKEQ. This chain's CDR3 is CASSQERGREQYF. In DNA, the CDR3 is TGTGCCAGCAGCCAAGAAAGGGGCCGCGAGCAGTACTTC.